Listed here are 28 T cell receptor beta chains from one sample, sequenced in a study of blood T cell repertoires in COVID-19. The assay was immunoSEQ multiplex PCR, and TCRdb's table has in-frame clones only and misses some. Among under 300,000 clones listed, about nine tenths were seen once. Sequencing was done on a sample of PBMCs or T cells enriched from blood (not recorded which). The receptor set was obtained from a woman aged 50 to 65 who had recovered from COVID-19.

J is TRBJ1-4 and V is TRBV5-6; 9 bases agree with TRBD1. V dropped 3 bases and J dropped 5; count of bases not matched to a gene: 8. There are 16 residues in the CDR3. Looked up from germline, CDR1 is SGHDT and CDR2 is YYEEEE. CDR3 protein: CASSSPGQGVNEKLFF. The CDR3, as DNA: TGTGCCAGCAGCTCGCCGGGACAGGGAGTAAATGAAAAACTGTTTTTT. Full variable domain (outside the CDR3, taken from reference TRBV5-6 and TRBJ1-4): DAGVTQSPTHLIKTRGQQVTLRCSPKSGHDTVSWYQQALGQGPQFIFQYYEEEERQRGNFPDRFSGHQFPNYSSELNVNALLLGDSALYLCASSSPGQGVNEKLFFGSGTQLSVL.

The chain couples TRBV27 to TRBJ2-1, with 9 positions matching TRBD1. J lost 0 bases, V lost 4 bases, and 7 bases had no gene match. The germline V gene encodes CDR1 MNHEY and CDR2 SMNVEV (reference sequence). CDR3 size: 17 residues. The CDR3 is CASSSGTGLSSYNEQFF. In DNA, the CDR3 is TGTGCCAGCAGTTCCGGGACAGGGCTTAGCTCCTACAATGAGCAGTTCTTC.

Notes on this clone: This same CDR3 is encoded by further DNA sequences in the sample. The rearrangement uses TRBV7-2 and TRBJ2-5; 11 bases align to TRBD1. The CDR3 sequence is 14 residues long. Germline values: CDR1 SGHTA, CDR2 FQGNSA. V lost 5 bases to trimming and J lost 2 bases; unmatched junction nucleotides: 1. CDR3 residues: CASSRDRGQETQYF. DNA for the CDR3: TGTGCCAGCAGCAGGGACAGGGGGCAAGAGACCCAGTACTTC.

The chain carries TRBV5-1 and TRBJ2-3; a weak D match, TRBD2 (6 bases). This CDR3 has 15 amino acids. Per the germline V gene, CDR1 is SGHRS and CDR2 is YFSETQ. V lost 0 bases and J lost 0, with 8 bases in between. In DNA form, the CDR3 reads TGCGCCAGCAGCTTGGGCGGGATCAGCACAGATACGCAGTATTTT. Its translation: CASSLGGISTDTQYF.

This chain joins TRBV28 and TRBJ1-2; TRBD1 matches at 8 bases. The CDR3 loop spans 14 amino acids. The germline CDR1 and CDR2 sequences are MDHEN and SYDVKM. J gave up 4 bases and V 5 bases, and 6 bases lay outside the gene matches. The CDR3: CASSRDRGPYGYTF. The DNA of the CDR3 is TGTGCCAGCAGTCGCGACAGGGGACCCTATGGCTACACCTTC.

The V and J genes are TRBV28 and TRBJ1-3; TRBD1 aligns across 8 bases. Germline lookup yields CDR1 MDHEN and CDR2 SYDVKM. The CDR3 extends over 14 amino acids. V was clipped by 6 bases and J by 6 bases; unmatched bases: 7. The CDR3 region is CASSDRGRANTIYF. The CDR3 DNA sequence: TGTGCCAGCAGCGACAGGGGTAGGGCAAACACCATATATTTT.

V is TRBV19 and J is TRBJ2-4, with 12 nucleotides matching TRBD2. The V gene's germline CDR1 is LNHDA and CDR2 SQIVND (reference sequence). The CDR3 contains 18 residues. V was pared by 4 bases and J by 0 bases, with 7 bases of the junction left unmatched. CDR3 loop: CASSTPGLAGLAKNIQYF. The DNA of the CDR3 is TGTGCCAGTAGTACGCCTGGACTAGCGGGATTAGCCAAAAACATTCAGTACTTC.

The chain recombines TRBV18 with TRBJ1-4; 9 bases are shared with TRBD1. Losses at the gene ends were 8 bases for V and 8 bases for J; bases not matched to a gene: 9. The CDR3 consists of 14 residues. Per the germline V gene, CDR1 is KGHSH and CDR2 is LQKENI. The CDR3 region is CASTSQGAGEKLFF. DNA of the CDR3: TGTGCCAGCACCTCACAGGGGGCAGGGGAAAAACTGTTTTTT. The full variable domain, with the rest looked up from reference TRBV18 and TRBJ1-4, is NAGVMQNPRHLVRRRGQEARLRCSPMKGHSHVYWYRQLPEEGLKFMVYLQKENIIDESGMPKERFSAEFPKEGPSILRIQQVVRGDSAAYFCASTSQGAGEKLFFGSGTQLSVL.

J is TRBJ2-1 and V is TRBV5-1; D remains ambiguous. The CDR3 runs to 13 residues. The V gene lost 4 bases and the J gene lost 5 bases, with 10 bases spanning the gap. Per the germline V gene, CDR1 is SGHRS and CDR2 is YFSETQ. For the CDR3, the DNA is TGCGCCAGCAGCCTCCTAGTAAACAATGAGCAGTTCTTC. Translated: CASSLLVNNEQFF.

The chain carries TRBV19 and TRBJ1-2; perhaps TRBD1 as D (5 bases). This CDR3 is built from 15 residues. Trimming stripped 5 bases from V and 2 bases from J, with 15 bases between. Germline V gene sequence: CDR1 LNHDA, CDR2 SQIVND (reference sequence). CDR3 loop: CASSPLGASNYGYTF. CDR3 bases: TGTGCCAGTAGTCCTCTAGGGGCATCGAACTATGGCTACACCTTC.

CDR3 region: CASRKAGGTYEQYF. The CDR3 DNA reads as TGTGCCAGCAGAAAAGCGGGAGGGACCTACGAGCAGTACTTC. The J gene is TRBJ2-7, the V gene TRBV28; TRBD2 agrees at 10 bases. The germline V gene encodes CDR1 MDHEN and CDR2 SYDVKM. V dropped 6 bases and J dropped 2; count of bases not matched to a gene: 4. This CDR3 has 14 amino acids.

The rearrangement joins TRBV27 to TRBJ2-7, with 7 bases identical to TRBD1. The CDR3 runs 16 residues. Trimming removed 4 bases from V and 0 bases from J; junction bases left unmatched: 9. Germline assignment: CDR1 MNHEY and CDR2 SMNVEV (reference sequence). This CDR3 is CASSYRWQGVSYEQYF. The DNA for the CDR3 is TGTGCCAGCAGTTACCGGTGGCAGGGGGTCTCCTACGAGCAGTACTTC.

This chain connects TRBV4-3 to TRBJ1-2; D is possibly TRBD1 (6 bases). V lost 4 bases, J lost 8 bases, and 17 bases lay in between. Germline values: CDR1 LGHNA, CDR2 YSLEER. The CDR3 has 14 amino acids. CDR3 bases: TGCGCCAGCAGCCCAGGAACAGGGATGTACGGCTACACCTTC. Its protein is CASSPGTGMYGYTF.

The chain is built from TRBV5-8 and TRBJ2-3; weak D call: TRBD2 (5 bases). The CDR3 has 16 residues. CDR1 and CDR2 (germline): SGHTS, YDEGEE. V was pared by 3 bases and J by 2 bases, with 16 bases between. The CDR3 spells CASSSISRGNTDTQYF. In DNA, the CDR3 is TGTGCCAGCAGCTCCATTTCGCGAGGGAACACAGATACGCAGTATTTT. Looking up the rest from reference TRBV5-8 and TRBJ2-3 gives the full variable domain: EAGVTQSPTHLIKTRGQQATLRCSPISGHTSVYWYQQALGLGLQFLLWYDEGEERNRGNFPPRFSGRQFPNYSSELNVNALELEDSALYLCASSSISRGNTDTQYFGPGTRLTVL.

The CDR3, as DNA: TGTGCCAGTAGTATAGATGCGCTCGGACATTCATTACGAACCAGGAGCTACACCTTC. Its translation: CASSIDALGHSLRTRSYTF. This sequence joins TRBV19 and TRBJ1-2; possibly TRBD1 for D (5 bases). The length of the CDR3 is 19 residues. V gave up 0 bases and J gave up 9 bases, with 29 bases separating them. Per germline, CDR1 LNHDA and CDR2 SQIVND (reference sequence). Filled out from reference TRBV19 and TRBJ1-2, the complete variable domain reads DGGITQSPKYLFRKEGQNVTLSCEQNLNHDAMYWYRQDPGQGLRLIYYSQIVNDFQKGDIAEGYSVSREKKESFPLTVTSAQKNPTAFYLCASSIDALGHSLRTRSYTFGSGTRLTVV.

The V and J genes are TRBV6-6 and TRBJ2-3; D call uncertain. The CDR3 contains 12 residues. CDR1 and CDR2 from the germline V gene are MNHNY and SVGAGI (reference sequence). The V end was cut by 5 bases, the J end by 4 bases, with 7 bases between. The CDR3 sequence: CASSVTSDTQYF. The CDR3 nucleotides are TGTGCCAGCAGTGTGACATCAGATACGCAGTATTTT.

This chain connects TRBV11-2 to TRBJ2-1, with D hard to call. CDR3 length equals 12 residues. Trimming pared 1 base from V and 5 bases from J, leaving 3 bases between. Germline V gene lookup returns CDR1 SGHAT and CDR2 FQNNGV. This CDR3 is CASSLGHNEQFF. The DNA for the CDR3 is TGTGCCAGCAGCTTAGGGCACAATGAGCAGTTCTTC.

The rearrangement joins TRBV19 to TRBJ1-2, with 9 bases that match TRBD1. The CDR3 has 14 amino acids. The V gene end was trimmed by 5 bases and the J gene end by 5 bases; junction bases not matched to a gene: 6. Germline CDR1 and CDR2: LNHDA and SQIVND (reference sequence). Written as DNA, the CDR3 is TGTGCCAGTAGTGCCGGGACAGGGATATATGGCTACACCTTC. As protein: CASSAGTGIYGYTF.

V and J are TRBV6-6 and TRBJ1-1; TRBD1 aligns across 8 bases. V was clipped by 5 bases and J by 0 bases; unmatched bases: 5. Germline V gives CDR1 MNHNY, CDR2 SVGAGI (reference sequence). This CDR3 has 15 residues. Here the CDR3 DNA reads TGTGCCAGCAGTGTCCTGACAGGGGTGAACACTGAAGCTTTCTTT. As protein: CASSVLTGVNTEAFF.

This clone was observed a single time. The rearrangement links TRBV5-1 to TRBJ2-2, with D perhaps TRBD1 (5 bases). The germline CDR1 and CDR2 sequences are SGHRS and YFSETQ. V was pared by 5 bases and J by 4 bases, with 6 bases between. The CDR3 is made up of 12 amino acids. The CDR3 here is CASSRGTGELFF. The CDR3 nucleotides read TGCGCCAGCAGTAGGGGCACCGGGGAGCTGTTTTTT.

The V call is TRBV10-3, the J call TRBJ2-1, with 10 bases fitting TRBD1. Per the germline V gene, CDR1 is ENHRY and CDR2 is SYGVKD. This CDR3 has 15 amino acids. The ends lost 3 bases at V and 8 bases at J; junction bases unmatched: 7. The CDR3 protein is CAISDRRQGAYEQFF. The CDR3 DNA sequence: TGTGCCATCAGTGATCGAAGACAGGGGGCCTATGAGCAGTTCTTC.

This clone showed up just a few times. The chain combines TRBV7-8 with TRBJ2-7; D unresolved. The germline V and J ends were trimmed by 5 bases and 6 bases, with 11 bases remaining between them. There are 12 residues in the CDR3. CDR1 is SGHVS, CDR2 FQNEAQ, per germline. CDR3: CASSREVPEQYF. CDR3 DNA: TGTGCCAGCAGCCGCGAGGTCCCCGAGCAGTACTTC.

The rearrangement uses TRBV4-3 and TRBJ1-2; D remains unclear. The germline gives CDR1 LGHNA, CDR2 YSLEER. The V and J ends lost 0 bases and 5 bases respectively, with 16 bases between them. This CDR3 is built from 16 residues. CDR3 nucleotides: TGCGCCAGCAGCCAAGATTCAGCGGGCCGCACTTATGGCTACACCTTC. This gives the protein CASSQDSAGRTYGYTF.

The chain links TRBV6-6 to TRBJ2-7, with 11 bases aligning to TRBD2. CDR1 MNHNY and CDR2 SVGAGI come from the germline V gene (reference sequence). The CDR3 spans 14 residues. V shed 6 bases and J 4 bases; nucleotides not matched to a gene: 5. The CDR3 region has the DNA TGTGCCAGCAGCGATACTAGCGGGAGATACGAGCAGTACTTC. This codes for CASSDTSGRYEQYF.

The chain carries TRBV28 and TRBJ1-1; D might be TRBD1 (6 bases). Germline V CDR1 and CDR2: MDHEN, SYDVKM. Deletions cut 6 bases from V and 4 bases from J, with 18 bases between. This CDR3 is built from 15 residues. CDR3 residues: CASRVSQGRGTEAFF. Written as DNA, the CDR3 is TGTGCCAGCAGAGTTTCACAGGGAAGAGGCACTGAAGCTTTCTTT.

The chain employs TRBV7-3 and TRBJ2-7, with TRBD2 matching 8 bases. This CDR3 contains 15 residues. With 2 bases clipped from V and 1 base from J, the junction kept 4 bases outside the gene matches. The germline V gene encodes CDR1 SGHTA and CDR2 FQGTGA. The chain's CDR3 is CASSLFSGVSYEQYF. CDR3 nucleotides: TGTGCCAGCAGCTTATTTAGCGGGGTTTCCTACGAGCAGTACTTC. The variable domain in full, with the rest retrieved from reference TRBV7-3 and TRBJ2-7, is GAGVSQTPSNKVTEKGKYVELRCDPISGHTALYWYRQSLGQGPEFLIYFQGTGAADDSGLPNDRFFAVRPEGSVSTLKIQRTERGDSAVYLCASSLFSGVSYEQYFGPGTRLTVT.

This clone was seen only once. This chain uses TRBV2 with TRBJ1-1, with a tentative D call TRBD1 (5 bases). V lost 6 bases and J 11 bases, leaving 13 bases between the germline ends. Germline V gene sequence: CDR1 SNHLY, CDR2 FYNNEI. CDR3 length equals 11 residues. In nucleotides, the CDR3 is TGTGCCAGCAGGACATCGGAGGGGGCTTTCTTT. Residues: CASRTSEGAFF.

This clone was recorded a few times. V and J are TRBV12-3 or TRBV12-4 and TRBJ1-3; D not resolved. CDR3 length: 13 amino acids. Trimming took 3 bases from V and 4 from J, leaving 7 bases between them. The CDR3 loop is CASSFGVGNTIYF. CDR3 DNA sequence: TGTGCCAGCAGTTTCGGGGTAGGAAACACCATATATTTT.